A selection of T cell receptor beta chains follows, all from one sample in a study of T-cell memory formation after mild COVID-19. TCRdb re-called the 5' RACE reads through MiXCR, storing one row per CDR3 protein. The sample lists hundreds of thousands of distinct CDR3 sequences, roughly 18% occurring once. Sequencing was done on a sample of PBMCs or a T cell subset sorted from them (not recorded which). Every receptor here comes from an adult woman who had mild COVID-19 (a few samples of this study predate the infection). Cell type and time point are not known. The CDR3 runs from the conserved cysteine through the conserved F or W. A D gene is named only where the DNA matches it firmly. A clone size is listed for some rows: how often the clone was seen (once, few, many), or a class if it is expanded.

V: TRBV7-2; D: -; size: few; J: TRBJ2-7; DNA: TGTGCCAGCAGCCCAAACACCTACGAGCAGTACTTC; CDR3: CASSPNTYEQYF
V: TRBV4-1; D: TRBD1; size: -; J: TRBJ2-5; DNA: TGCGCCAGCAGCCACCTCGGGCAGGGGGAATGGGCCCAGTACTTC; CDR3: CASSHLGQGEWAQYF
V: TRBV5-1; D: -; size: many; J: TRBJ2-7; DNA: TGCGCCAGCAGCGATAAATCGTACGAGCAGTACTTC; CDR3: CASSDKSYEQYF
V: TRBV4-2; D: -; size: -; J: TRBJ1-2; DNA: TGTGCCAGCAGCCAAGGGAACAACTATGGCTACACCTTC; CDR3: CASSQGNNYGYTF
V: TRBV4-3; D: TRBD1; size: -; J: TRBJ2-5; DNA: TGCGCCAGCAGCCCGGGACAGGGGGCCCAAGAGACCCAGTACTTC; CDR3: CASSPGQGAQETQYF
V: TRBV7-2; D: TRBD2; size: -; J: TRBJ2-3; DNA: TGTGCCAGCAGCTTAGCCCTAGCGGGGGCTAGCACAGATACGCAGTATTTT; CDR3: CASSLALAGASTDTQYF
V: TRBV7-8; D: -; size: few; J: TRBJ1-2; DNA: TGTGCCAGCAGCCCGGGACCCCGGTATGGCTACACCTTC; CDR3: CASSPGPRYGYTF
V: TRBV5-4; D: TRBD2; size: few; J: TRBJ2-1; DNA: TGTGCCAGCAGCACGGGGGGGGGCGCTGGGGATGAGCAGTTCTTC; CDR3: CASSTGGGAGDEQFF
V: TRBV6-1; D: TRBD1; size: -; J: TRBJ1-2; DNA: TGTGCCAGCAGCCCCCGGGACAGACAAATCTATGGCTACACCTTC; CDR3: CASSPRDRQIYGYTF
V: TRBV6-5; D: -; size: few; J: TRBJ1-5; DNA: TGTGCCAGCAGTTACGCGGGGGGCTTCAATCAGCCCCAGCATTTT; CDR3: CASSYAGGFNQPQHF
V: TRBV20-1; D: -; size: many; J: TRBJ2-7; DNA: TGCAGTGCAAGGACGTTGTCCTACGAGCAGTACTTC; CDR3: CSARTLSYEQYF
V: TRBV12-3/TRBV12-4; D: -; size: -; J: TRBJ2-2; DNA: TGTGCCAGCAGTTACGGGGCCTTGAACACCGGGGAGCTGTTTTTT; CDR3: CASSYGALNTGELFF
V: TRBV15; D: -; size: -; J: TRBJ2-1; DNA: TGTGCCACCAGCAGAGATTTGCGGAACAATGAGCAGTTCTTC; CDR3: CATSRDLRNNEQFF
V: TRBV9; D: -; size: few; J: TRBJ2-7; DNA: TGTGCCAGCAGCGTCGGGGACAAATGGCTCCACGAGCAGTACTTC; CDR3: CASSVGDKWLHEQYF
V: TRBV19; D: -; size: few; J: TRBJ2-3; DNA: TGTGCCAGTAGAAGACTTTCCGGCGCAGATACGCAGTATTTT; CDR3: CASRRLSGADTQYF
V: TRBV7-9; D: -; size: few; J: TRBJ1-1; DNA: TGTGCCAGCAGCTTAGCCCTGGGTCCAAACACTGAAGCTTTCTTT; CDR3: CASSLALGPNTEAFF
V: TRBV12-3/TRBV12-4; D: TRBD2; size: few; J: TRBJ2-1; DNA: TGTGCCAGCAGTTTAACCGGACTAGCGGGAGGCAATGAGCAGTTCTTC; CDR3: CASSLTGLAGGNEQFF
V: TRBV7-6; D: TRBD2; size: few; J: TRBJ2-3; DNA: TGTGCCAGCAGCCCGTCGGTTCTCCGAGCGGGGGGTGTACATACGCAGTATTTT; CDR3: CASSPSVLRAGGVHTQYF
V: TRBV5-4; D: TRBD2; size: -; J: TRBJ2-5; DNA: TGTGCCAGCAGCTGGCGACGGGAGGTAATCTCGACGGAGACCCAGTACTTC; CDR3: CASSWRREVISTETQYF
V: TRBV5-1; D: -; size: few; J: TRBJ2-1; DNA: TGCGCCAGCAGCCATCGTAGAGTCGCACTCTACAATGAGCAGTTCTTC; CDR3: CASSHRRVALYNEQFF
V: TRBV12-3/TRBV12-4; D: -; size: -; J: TRBJ1-1; DNA: TGTGCCAGCAGTCCTCGAAAGGGCCAGAACACTGAAGCTTTCTTT; CDR3: CASSPRKGQNTEAFF
V: TRBV30; D: TRBD2; size: few; J: TRBJ2-5; DNA: TGTGCCTGCCTGGACAGCGGGAGGGTGAACCAAGAGACCCAGTACTTC; CDR3: CACLDSGRVNQETQYF